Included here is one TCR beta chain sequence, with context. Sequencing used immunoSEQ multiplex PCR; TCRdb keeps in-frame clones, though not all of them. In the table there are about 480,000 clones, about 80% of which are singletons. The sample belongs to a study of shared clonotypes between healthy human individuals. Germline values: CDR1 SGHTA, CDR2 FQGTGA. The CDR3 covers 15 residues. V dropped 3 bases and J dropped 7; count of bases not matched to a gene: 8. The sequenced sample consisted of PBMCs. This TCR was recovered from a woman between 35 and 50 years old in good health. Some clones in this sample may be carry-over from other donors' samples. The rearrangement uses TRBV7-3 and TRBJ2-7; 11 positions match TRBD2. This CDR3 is CASSLLAGGVGEQYF. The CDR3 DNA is TGTGCCAGCAGCTTGCTAGCGGGAGGTGTGGGTGAGCAGTACTTC.